The TCR beta chain under discussion was sequenced for a study of T cell repertoires in cytomegalovirus infection. TCRdb reanalysed the reads using MiXCR and keeps one entry per CDR3 protein. The sample has fewer than 850,000 distinct CDR3 sequences, almost 30% seen once. Whole-study results and caveats: Based on cumulative public TCR beta family frequency, carriers of CMV plus the relevant HLA were identified.

As concerns this clonotype: Its specificity is unknown.

CDR3 length: 17 amino acids. The germline V and J ends were trimmed by 5 bases and 8 bases, with 26 bases remaining between them. CDR1 and CDR2 from the germline V gene are SGDLS and YYNGEE. The sequence came from a human donor in good health (CMV status not recorded). Some clones in this sample may be carry-over from other donors' samples. The chain employs TRBV9 and TRBJ2-1; weak D call: TRBD2 (5 bases). The sample in question was cultured CD8+ T cells from PBMCs, obtained from culture after CMV antigen stimulation. The CDR3 region is CASSRALRARGAHEQFF. CDR3 bases: TGTGCCAGCAGTCGAGCCCTACGGGCCCGGGGAGCACATGAGCAGTTCTTC.